This is a list of T cell receptor beta chains from one sample in a study of control samples from healthy donors and cancer patients. The table came from immunoSEQ multiplex PCR; TCRdb's copy has only in-frame clones and leaves some out. The data show under 150,000 clones, 90% to 95% seen once. The sample taken for sequencing was PBMCs. These receptors all come from a man aged 50 to 60 with head and neck cancer. The CDR3 runs from the conserved cysteine through the conserved F or W. The D gene is left open where the match is weak. A clone size is listed for some rows: how often the clone was seen (once, few, many), or a class if it is expanded.

>NA|TRBV7-9|NA|TRBJ1-5
CASSPINQPQHF
TGTGCCAGCAGCCCTATCAATCAGCCCCAGCATTTT
>NA|TRBV4-1|NA|TRBJ2-1
CASSQHTYNEQFF
TGCGCCAGCAGCCAACACACTTACAATGAGCAGTTCTTC
>TRBD1|TRBV6-2/TRBV6-3|NA|TRBJ2-7
CASSYDRVSEQYF
TGTGCCAGCAGTTACGACAGGGTGAGCGAGCAGTACTTC
>TRBD2|TRBV4-3|NA|TRBJ2-5
CASSQDGGGKETQYF
TGCGCCAGCAGCCAAGATGGGGGGGGAAAGGAGACCCAGTACTTC
>NA|TRBV12-3/TRBV12-4|NA|TRBJ1-5
CASSLSVGPQHF
TGTGCCAGCAGTTTATCGGTAGGGCCCCAGCATTTT
>TRBD1|TRBV11-3|once|TRBJ1-1
CASSLAGGTEAFF
TGTGCCAGCAGCTTGGCAGGGGGGACTGAAGCTTTCTTT
>NA|TRBV7-8|NA|TRBJ2-3
CASSLLRGPHTQYF
TGTGCCAGCAGCTTACTACGGGGGCCGCATACGCAGTATTTT
>NA|TRBV20-1|NA|TRBJ1-2
CSANERDYGYTF
TGCAGTGCTAATGAAAGGGATTATGGCTACACCTTC
>TRBD2|TRBV6-4|NA|TRBJ2-1
CASSEHPGTSGYNEQFF
TGTGCCAGCAGTGAACACCCCGGGACTAGCGGCTACAATGAGCAGTTCTTC
>NA|TRBV27|NA|TRBJ2-7
CASSLYIAALPYEQYF
TGTGCCAGCAGTTTATATATAGCGGCCTTGCCCTACGAGCAGTACTTC
>NA|TRBV9|NA|TRBJ2-5
CASNVGEIQETQYF
TGTGCCAGCAACGTAGGGGAGATCCAAGAGACCCAGTACTTC
>TRBD2|TRBV10-3|NA|TRBJ2-7
CAISESGLSREQYF
TGTGCCATCAGTGAGTCGGGACTATCACGCGAGCAGTACTTC
>NA|TRBV19|NA|TRBJ2-1
CASSTLISEQFF
TGTGCCAGTAGTACGCTGATCAGTGAGCAGTTCTTC
>NA|TRBV18|NA|TRBJ2-3
CASSPPPGESSTDTQYF
TGTGCCAGCTCACCACCCCCCGGCGAATCTAGCACAGATACGCAGTATTTT
>NA|TRBV28|once|TRBJ2-1
CASSRDGAYNEQFF
TGTGCCAGCAGCCGGGACGGGGCATACAATGAGCAGTTCTTC
>NA|TRBV2|NA|TRBJ1-2
CASSGSWDGYTF
TGTGCCAGCAGTGGTAGCTGGGATGGCTACACCTTC
>TRBD1|TRBV30|NA|TRBJ2-1
CAWSVGTGGNEQFF
TGTGCCTGGAGTGTCGGGACAGGGGGAAATGAGCAGTTCTTC
>NA|TRBV30|NA|TRBJ2-3
CAWSVGQGFTDTQYF
TGTGCCTGGAGTGTAGGGCAGGGGTTTACAGATACGCAGTATTTT
>NA|TRBV3-1/TRBV3-2|NA|TRBJ1-2
CASSPDGSYGYTF
TGTGCCAGCAGCCCGGATGGCAGCTATGGCTACACCTTC
>TRBD1|TRBV5-4|NA|TRBJ1-2
CASRNMGQGNYGYTF
TGTGCCAGCAGAAACATGGGACAGGGTAACTATGGCTACACCTTC
>NA|TRBV4-3|NA|TRBJ1-4
CASSQDTGSNEKLFF
TGCGCCAGCAGCCAAGACACAGGATCTAATGAAAAACTGTTTTTT
>TRBD2|TRBV5-1|NA|TRBJ2-2
CASSKLAWEGELFF
TGCGCCAGCAGCAAACTAGCGTGGGAAGGGGAGCTGTTTTTT
>NA|TRBV30|once|TRBJ1-5
CAWSVGTNQPQHF
TGTGCCTGGAGTGTAGGCACCAATCAGCCCCAGCATTTT
>NA|TRBV7-2|NA|TRBJ2-5
CASSRPRETQYF
TGTGCCAGCAGCCGCCCCCGGGAGACCCAGTACTTC
>NA|TRBV5-5|NA|TRBJ2-1
CASSLPTYNEQFF
TGTGCCAGCAGCTTACCGACTTACAATGAGCAGTTCTTC
>NA|TRBV6-5|NA|TRBJ1-2
CASRFGGGGGYGYTF
TGTGCCAGCAGATTCGGCGGGGGGGGCGGTTATGGCTACACCTTC
>NA|TRBV20-1|NA|TRBJ2-3
CSASLPRAEGGGGDTQYF
TGCAGTGCTAGTTTACCGCGCGCTGAGGGCGGTGGGGGGGATACGCAGTATTTT
>NA|TRBV5-4|once|TRBJ2-5
CASSLVPGGWQETQYF
TGTGCCAGCAGCTTAGTCCCAGGGGGGTGGCAAGAGACCCAGTACTTC
>TRBD2|TRBV7-9|NA|TRBJ2-6
CASSPGRDSGANVLTF
TGTGCCAGCAGCCCAGGGAGGGACTCTGGGGCCAACGTCCTGACTTTC
>NA|TRBV10-3|NA|TRBJ2-7
CAISEGRDEQYF
TGTGCCATCAGTGAGGGCCGGGACGAGCAGTACTTC
>NA|TRBV28|NA|TRBJ1-1
CASSLPGKNTEAFF
TGTGCCAGCAGTTTGCCGGGAAAGAACACTGAAGCTTTCTTT
>NA|TRBV7-9|few|TRBJ2-2
CASSLVHFTGELFF
TGTGCCAGCAGCTTAGTACATTTCACCGGGGAGCTGTTTTTT
>TRBD1|TRBV5-4|NA|TRBJ1-6
CASSLIRTGGTSPLHF
TGTGCCAGCAGCTTGATACGGACAGGGGGAACTTCACCCCTCCACTTT
>NA|TRBV5-1|once|TRBJ2-5
CASSLGQAQETQYF
TGCGCCAGCAGCTTGGGGCAGGCCCAAGAGACCCAGTACTTC
>NA|TRBV11-1|NA|TRBJ2-3
CASSLGGPDTQYF
TGTGCCAGCAGCTTAGGGGGCCCAGATACGCAGTATTTT
>NA|TRBV7-9|NA|TRBJ1-4
CASSFKRQVVEKLFF
TGTGCCAGCAGCTTTAAACGACAGGTCGTGGAAAAACTGTTTTTT
>NA|TRBV6-5|NA|TRBJ1-2
CASSYLSGHGYTF
TGTGCCAGCAGTTACTTATCAGGGCATGGCTACACCTTC
>TRBD1|TRBV27|NA|TRBJ1-1
CASSLEQGANTEAFF
TGTGCCAGCAGTTTAGAACAGGGGGCAAACACTGAAGCTTTCTTT
>TRBD2|TRBV4-1|NA|TRBJ2-3
CASSQAGLAGGTDTQYF
TGCGCCAGCAGCCAAGCGGGACTAGCGGGGGGCACAGATACGCAGTATTTT
>TRBD1|TRBV19|NA|TRBJ1-5
CASSSLQGGNQPQHF
TGTGCCAGTAGTTCTCTACAGGGGGGCAATCAGCCCCAGCATTTT
>TRBD1|TRBV20-1|NA|TRBJ1-5
CSASGTGPGQPQHF
TGCAGTGCTAGTGGGACAGGCCCAGGTCAGCCCCAGCATTTT
>NA|TRBV4-1|NA|TRBJ1-6
CASSQDPSYNSPLHF
TGCGCCAGCAGCCAAGACCCCTCCTATAATTCACCCCTCCACTTT
>NA|TRBV9|NA|TRBJ2-1
CASSVPGYNEQFF
TGTGCCAGCAGCGTTCCAGGGTACAATGAGCAGTTCTTC
>NA|TRBV18|NA|TRBJ2-1
CASRRDTLYNEQFF
TGTGCCAGCCGCCGGGACACACTCTACAATGAGCAGTTCTTC
>NA|TRBV2|few|TRBJ2-1
CASSEGYNEQFF
TGTGCCAGCAGTGAGGGCTACAATGAGCAGTTCTTC
>NA|TRBV4-2|NA|TRBJ2-3
CASSQGVTSTDTQYF
TGTGCCAGCAGCCAAGGGGTAACTAGCACAGATACGCAGTATTTT
>TRBD1|TRBV28|NA|TRBJ1-5
CASRAGRQGEQPQHF
TGTGCCAGCAGGGCCGGGAGACAGGGAGAACAGCCCCAGCATTTT
>NA|TRBV2|NA|TRBJ1-1
CASRRLANTEAFF
TGTGCCAGCAGACGGCTTGCGAACACTGAAGCTTTCTTT
>TRBD1|TRBV24-1|NA|TRBJ1-5
CATSDGTANQPQHF
TGTGCCACCAGTGATGGGACAGCTAATCAGCCCCAGCATTTT
>NA|TRBV13|NA|TRBJ2-3
CASSLGPEADTQYF
TGTGCCAGCAGCCTAGGCCCGGAGGCAGATACGCAGTATTTT
>TRBD1|TRBV27|NA|TRBJ1-2
CASSITGVPNYGYTF
TGTGCCAGCAGCATAACAGGGGTCCCTAACTATGGCTACACCTTC
>NA|TRBV5-4|NA|TRBJ2-5
CASSLYGQTQYF
TGTGCCAGCAGCTTGTACGGCCAGACCCAGTACTTC
>TRBD1|TRBV24-1|NA|TRBJ2-7
CATNTGVDEQYF
TGTGCCACCAACACAGGGGTCGACGAGCAGTACTTC
>NA|TRBV11-2|NA|TRBJ1-2
CASSYSTVGGMGGYTF
TGTGCCAGCAGCTACTCTACCGTGGGGGGAATGGGTGGCTACACCTTC
>NA|TRBV27|NA|TRBJ2-1
CASSLRQPTGNEQFF
TGTGCCAGCAGTTTACGGCAGCCGACGGGTAATGAGCAGTTCTTC